This passage covers 9 T cell receptor beta chains from one sample sequenced in a study of shared clonotypes between healthy human individuals (dated by TCRdb to about 2020). CD8 naive samples were CD45RO-negative cells positively selected for CCR7, giving a CD45RA+CCR7+ population that excluded TemRA cells. Libraries were prepared through the immunoSEQ multiplex PCR assay. In TCRdb, the immuneACCESS table is reduced to in-frame sequences with V and J assigned. These tables do not hold every clone; where another copy was compared, an unresolved V gene accounts for under half, and the others remain unexplained. The sample profile shows more than 2 million clones; about 95% of them were found once. The ten largest clones add up to roughly 1% of the sample. Sequences were obtained from naive CD8+ T cells sorted from blood. This specimen's cell subset or site label, interpreted: CD45RA+CCR7+. The receptor source for this set is a man younger than 35 in good health.

Of note for this clone: This may be a read error: a much more frequent sequence differs by one nucleotide. This specimen includes other DNA sequences encoding the same CDR3. CDR3 DNA sequence: TGTGCCAGCAGCTTGACAGAGAACACTGAAGCTTTCTTT. It codes for CASSLTENTEAFF. The gene calls are TRBV11-3 and TRBJ1-1; D possibly corresponds to TRBD1 (5 bases). Trimming cost V 3 bases and J 1 base, with 6 bases left between them. In germline, CDR1 is SGHNT, CDR2 YENEEA. The length of the CDR3 is 13 residues.

This chain uses TRBV5-6 with TRBJ2-1; 7 nucleotides align to TRBD2. Germline CDR1 SGHDT, CDR2 YYEEEE. This CDR3 has 16 residues. V trimming: 4 bases; J trimming: 3 bases; junction bases outside the gene matches: 10. CDR3 sequence: CASSTPIAGLYNEQFF. The DNA for the CDR3 is TGTGCCAGCAGCACTCCGATAGCGGGCCTCTACAATGAGCAGTTCTTC.

CDR3 sequence reads: CASSARGPPGLGGELFF. DNA for the CDR3: TGTGCCAGCAGTGCGAGGGGGCCTCCTGGGTTGGGCGGGGAGCTGTTTTTT. The gene calls are TRBV6-1 and TRBJ2-2, with 7 bases aligning to TRBD1. From germline, CDR1 is MNHNS and CDR2 SASEGT. CDR3 length: 17 amino acids. The ends lost 4 bases at V and 7 bases at J; junction bases unmatched: 15.

This sequence joins TRBV13 and TRBJ2-2; no reliable D call. The CDR3 runs 14 residues. V was shortened by 0 bases and J by 4 bases, with 6 bases between the two germline ends. Germline loops: CDR1 PRHDT, CDR2 FYEKMQ (reference sequence). Here the CDR3 reads CASSLGRGTGELFF. Written as DNA, the CDR3 is TGTGCCAGCAGCTTAGGCCGTGGCACCGGGGAGCTGTTTTTT.

The chain has TRBV19 and TRBJ1-5, with D perhaps matching TRBD1 (5 bases). CDR1 is LNHDA, CDR2 SQIVND, per germline (reference sequence). This CDR3 spans 14 amino acids. Trimming removed 7 bases from V and 5 bases from J, with 15 bases in between. The CDR3 DNA is TGTGCCAGTACCGGGGGGGATTATTATCAGCCCCAGCATTTT. Encoded protein: CASTGGDYYQPQHF.

Note on this clone: At the DNA level, this CDR3 is encoded by other sequences in the same sample as well. J is TRBJ1-1 and V is TRBV27; D call uncertain. V was pared by 3 bases and J by 1 base, with 9 bases between. CDR3 length equals 14 residues. Germline lookup yields CDR1 MNHEY and CDR2 SMNVEV (reference sequence). The CDR3 here is CASSFFPGNTEAFF. For the CDR3, the DNA is TGTGCCAGCAGTTTTTTTCCGGGGAACACTGAAGCTTTCTTT.

V and J are TRBV9 and TRBJ2-5; 7 bases map to TRBD1. Germline assignment: CDR1 SGDLS and CDR2 YYNGEE. V dropped 0 bases and J dropped 5; count of bases not matched to a gene: 10. The CDR3 is made up of 16 amino acids. In DNA form, the CDR3 reads TGTGCCAGCAGCGTAGAATCCGACAGGGTCTGGGAGACCCAGTACTTC. Translation gives CASSVESDRVWETQYF.

This chain links TRBV5-1 with TRBJ2-4; 8 bases map to TRBD2. Per the germline V gene, CDR1 is SGHRS and CDR2 is YFSETQ. The V and J ends lost 1 base and 2 bases, in that order; junction bases with no gene match: 5. The CDR3 runs to 16 residues. CDR3 sequence: CASSLTGGSPKNIQYF. The CDR3 nucleotides are TGCGCCAGCAGCTTGACGGGAGGGAGCCCCAAAAACATTCAGTACTTC.

V gene TRBV9 combines with J gene TRBJ2-5; D call uncertain. Germline values: CDR1 SGDLS, CDR2 YYNGEE. Trimming shortened V by 0 bases and J by 3 bases, and 12 bases separated the two germline ends. The CDR3 totals 15 residues. This CDR3 is CASSVDTVSEETQYF. The CDR3 nucleotides read TGTGCCAGCAGCGTAGACACAGTAAGTGAAGAGACCCAGTACTTC.